This T cell receptor (beta chain) was captured in a study of vaccination and CD4 T cells after COVID-19. MiXCR, applied by TCRdb to the PCR reads, yields one record per CDR3 protein. The sample has about 21,000 distinct CDR3 sequences, about 60% seen once. This CDR3 has 14 amino acids. Trimming cost V 7 bases and J 6 bases, with 19 bases left between them. In germline, CDR1 is DFQATT, CDR2 SNEGSKA (reference sequence). The V call is TRBV20-1, the J call TRBJ2-1; the D call may be TRBD1 or TRBD2 (5 bases each). Specimen: CD4+ T cells from blood, collected after SARS-CoV-2 vaccination. The receptor comes from a human donor who had recovered from COVID-19. CDR3 sequence reads: CSVPGPARGNEQFF. The CDR3 nucleotides read TGCAGTGTCCCAGGGCCAGCCCGGGGCAATGAGCAGTTCTTC.